The 27 T cell receptor beta chains given below trace back to one sample, sequenced in a study of blood T cell repertoires in COVID-19. Profiled with immunoSEQ multiplex PCR; TCRdb holds only in-frame clones, not every one. Among 25,000 or so clones, about nine tenths were seen once, and the ten largest hold about 7.7%. Input material: peripheral blood. The receptors originated from a woman between 50 and 59 years old with active COVID-19.

The genes are TRBV5-1 and TRBJ1-6; 7 bases map to TRBD1. Germline trimming cut 9 bases from V and 2 bases from J; bases unmatched to any gene: 17. The length of the CDR3 is 18 residues. Looked up from germline, CDR1 is SGHRS and CDR2 is YFSETQ. The CDR3 DNA follows: TGCGCCACTCCCCGAGCGTGGGACAGCCATACCTATAATTCACCCCTCCACTTT. This gives the protein CATPRAWDSHTYNSPLHF.

V and J are TRBV27 and TRBJ2-1, with D perhaps matching TRBD2 (6 bases). Germline lookup yields CDR1 MNHEY and CDR2 SMNVEV (reference sequence). The V end was cut by 7 bases, the J end by 10 bases, with 14 bases between. This CDR3 is built from 12 residues. The CDR3 region is CASTGLALEQFF. The CDR3 DNA reads as TGTGCCAGCACGGGTCTAGCGCTAGAGCAGTTCTTC.

This chain uses TRBV18 with TRBJ2-1; 8 positions match TRBD2. The ends lost 3 bases at V and 12 bases at J; junction bases unmatched: 10. The CDR3 runs to 14 residues. Germline loops: CDR1 KGHSH, CDR2 LQKENI. In DNA, the CDR3 is TGTGCCAGCTCACCGGCGGCCAGCGGGAGTATGCAGTTCTTC. This translates into CASSPAASGSMQFF. Full variable domain (remainder filled in from reference TRBV18 and TRBJ2-1): NAGVMQNPRHLVRRRGQEARLRCSPMKGHSHVYWYRQLPEEGLKFMVYLQKENIIDESGMPKERFSAEFPKEGPSILRIQQVVRGDSAAYFCASSPAASGSMQFFGPGTRLTVL.

This clone showed up just once. This sequence joins TRBV15 and TRBJ2-5; D gene uncertain. There are 18 residues in the CDR3. The V and J ends lost 4 bases and 0 bases respectively, with 21 bases between them. CDR1 and CDR2 from the germline V gene are LNHNV and YYDKDF (reference sequence). The CDR3 loop reads CATSTSFGQLRYQETQYF. The CDR3 coding sequence is TGTGCCACCAGCACCTCATTTGGGCAGCTCAGGTACCAAGAGACCCAGTACTTC.

V usage is TRBV6-5 and J usage is TRBJ1-1; 9 positions match TRBD1. Germline V CDR1 and CDR2: MNHEY, SVGAGI. Unmatched junction bases numbered 7, after V lost 5 bases and J lost 3 bases. There are 15 residues in the CDR3. CDR3 DNA: TGTGCCAGCAGTCCACCGACAGGGGGAGACACTGAAGCTTTCTTT. It translates to CASSPPTGGDTEAFF.

This chain joins TRBV11-2 and TRBJ2-7, with D possibly being TRBD1 (5 bases). V dropped 1 base and J dropped 6 bases, with 13 bases sitting between them. Germline V gene lookup returns CDR1 SGHAT and CDR2 FQNNGV. The CDR3 runs to 14 residues. The CDR3 coding sequence is TGTGCCAGCAGCTTAGCACTCTCAGGGTCCGAGCAGTACTTC. This codes for CASSLALSGSEQYF.

The rearrangement uses TRBV6-1 and TRBJ1-5; 8 nucleotides line up with TRBD1. Germline V gene lookup returns CDR1 MNHNS and CDR2 SASEGT. The CDR3 extends over 17 amino acids. The junction had 13 bases not matched to a gene; V was cut back by 4 bases and J by 5 bases. CDR3 nucleotides: TGTGCCAGCAGTGTTAGGACAGGGATACGTCTTGATCAGCCCCAGCATTTT. The encoded protein is CASSVRTGIRLDQPQHF.

The rearrangement uses TRBV5-1 and TRBJ2-3; D remains unclear. Per the germline V gene, CDR1 is SGHRS and CDR2 is YFSETQ. Trimming cost V 3 bases and J 0 bases, with 5 bases left between them. The CDR3 has 13 residues. CDR3 nucleotides: TGCGCCAGCAGCTCCACTAGCACAGATACGCAGTATTTT. This codes for CASSSTSTDTQYF.

V is TRBV5-8 and J is TRBJ2-1; 10 bases agree with TRBD1. The germline CDR1 and CDR2 sequences are SGHTS and YDEGEE. The CDR3 loop spans 17 amino acids. The junction had 7 bases not matched to a gene; V was cut back by 4 bases and J by 0 bases. CDR3 region: CASSHDRGLTSYNEQFF. Here the CDR3 DNA reads TGTGCCAGCAGCCATGACAGGGGGCTAACCTCCTACAATGAGCAGTTCTTC.

V is TRBV5-5 and J is TRBJ2-2; 9 nucleotides align to TRBD2. Germline V gene sequence: CDR1 SGHKS, CDR2 YYEKEE (reference sequence). The CDR3 is 16 residues long. With V trimmed by 4 bases and J by 2 bases, 6 bases remained unmatched. For the CDR3, the DNA is TGTGCCAGCAGCACTGGACTAGCGAAAAACACCGGGGAGCTGTTTTTT. It encodes CASSTGLAKNTGELFF.

This clone was recorded only once. The chain combines TRBV9 with TRBJ2-7; 10 bases agree with TRBD1. The junction had 1 base not matched to a gene; V was cut back by 0 bases and J by 1 base. The CDR3 is 15 residues long. From germline, CDR1 is SGDLS and CDR2 YYNGEE. CDR3 protein: CASSVGGQGSYEQYF. For the CDR3, the DNA is TGTGCCAGCAGCGTAGGGGGACAGGGGTCCTACGAGCAGTACTTC.

This clone was recorded only once. This chain links TRBV28 with TRBJ1-1; D might be TRBD1 (6 bases). Germline V lookup: CDR1 MDHEN, CDR2 SYDVKM. Trimming removed 5 bases at V and 1 base at J, with 17 bases between. There are 16 residues in the CDR3. Here the CDR3 reads CASSPLQGRGNTEAFF. Here the CDR3 DNA reads TGTGCCAGCAGTCCCCTACAGGGAAGGGGGAACACTGAAGCTTTCTTT.

This sequence joins TRBV3-1 (or the pseudogene TRBV3-2) and TRBJ2-7; D is possibly TRBD1 (5 bases). This CDR3 comprises 14 residues. CDR1 and CDR2 from the germline V gene are LGHDT and YNNKEL (reference sequence). Trimming pared 4 bases from V and 3 bases from J, leaving 13 bases between. CDR3: CASSRPGSVYEQYF. CDR3 in DNA: TGTGCCAGCAGCCGGCCAGGGTCCGTCTACGAGCAGTACTTC.

CDR3 amino acids: CATSTDRFSTYGYTF. The CDR3 DNA reads as TGTGCCACCAGCACTGACAGGTTCTCTACCTATGGCTACACCTTC. The J gene is TRBJ1-2, the V gene TRBV15, with a possible D match to TRBD1 (6 bases). CDR3 size: 15 residues. Trimming pared 4 bases from V and 4 bases from J, leaving 16 bases between. Germline V gives CDR1 LNHNV, CDR2 YYDKDF (reference sequence). Filled out from reference TRBV15 and TRBJ1-2, the complete variable domain reads DAMVIQNPRYQVTQFGKPVTLSCSQTLNHNVMYWYQQKSSQAPKLLFHYYDKDFNNEADTPDNFQSRRPNTSFCFLDIRSPGLGDTAMYLCATSTDRFSTYGYTFGSGTRLTVV.

The chain combines TRBV7-8 with TRBJ2-7; 8 nucleotides align to TRBD1. The CDR3 is made up of 15 amino acids. V trimming: 0 bases; J trimming: 7 bases; junction bases outside the gene matches: 8. The V gene's germline CDR1 is SGHVS and CDR2 FQNEAQ. The CDR3 is CASSLARTGPSEQYF. CDR3 coding DNA: TGTGCCAGCAGCTTAGCTAGGACAGGGCCGAGTGAGCAGTACTTC. Looking up the rest from reference TRBV7-8 and TRBJ2-7 gives the full variable domain: GAGVSQSPRYKVAKRGQDVALRCDPISGHVSLFWYQQALGQGPEFLTYFQNEAQLDKSGLPSDRFFAERPEGSVSTLKIQRTQQEDSAVYLCASSLARTGPSEQYFGPGTRLTVT.

The chain carries TRBV11-2 and TRBJ1-2, with D tentatively TRBD1 (5 bases). Germline V gene sequence: CDR1 SGHAT, CDR2 FQNNGV. V was trimmed by 1 base and J by 0 bases, leaving 6 bases between them. The CDR3 length is 14 residues. CDR3 nucleotide sequence: TGTGCCAGCAGCTTAGGACAGTCTAACTATGGCTACACCTTC. Protein sequence: CASSLGQSNYGYTF. The entire variable domain, with the rest obtained from reference TRBV11-2 and TRBJ1-2, is as follows: EAGVAQSPRYKIIEKRQSVAFWCNPISGHATLYWYQQILGQGPKLLIQFQNNGVVDDSQLPKDRFSAERLKGVDSTLKIQPAKLEDSAVYLCASSLGQSNYGYTFGSGTRLTVV.

V is TRBV4-1 and J is TRBJ2-7; TRBD1 matches at 10 bases. This CDR3 contains 14 residues. Germline values: CDR1 MGHRA, CDR2 YSYEKL. The J segment lost 1 base and the V segment lost 4 bases, leaving 1 base of the junction unmatched. The CDR3 coding sequence is TGCGCCAGCAGCCGGGACAGGGGTTCCTACGAGCAGTACTTC. This gives the protein CASSRDRGSYEQYF.

V usage is TRBV10-3 and J usage is TRBJ2-1; TRBD2 aligns across 11 bases. V was pared by 0 bases and J by 7 bases, with 8 bases of the junction left unmatched. CDR3 size: 17 residues. Germline V gene data show CDR1 as ENHRY and CDR2 as SYGVKD. CDR3 residues: CAISESWGTSGLNEQFF. DNA for the CDR3: TGTGCCATCAGTGAGTCTTGGGGGACTAGCGGTTTGAATGAGCAGTTCTTC.

By sample share, this clone is large. No DNA is shown, since the ends of the CDR3 on it are uncertain; the CDR3 is the one TCRdb lists. V gene TRBV12-5 combines with J gene TRBJ1-3. Germline V gives CDR1 LGHNT, CDR2 FRNRAP. The CDR3 is 13 amino acids long, termini counted. The CDR3 sequence: CASGFGEGNTIYF.

The CDR3 region has the DNA TGTGCCAGCAGCTTTCGACAGGGGCCTTATAATTCACCCCTCCACTTT. This translates into CASSFRQGPYNSPLHF. The gene calls are TRBV5-4 and TRBJ1-6; 8 bases line up with TRBD1. Per the germline V gene, CDR1 is SGHNT and CDR2 is YYREEE (reference sequence). Losses at the gene ends were 2 bases for V and 4 bases for J; bases not matched to a gene: 5. This CDR3 is built from 16 residues.

This chain uses TRBV6-6 with TRBJ2-1; 10 bases fit TRBD2. The CDR3 is 14 residues long. V shed 6 bases and J 4 bases; nucleotides not matched to a gene: 3. Germline values: CDR1 MNHNY, CDR2 SVGAGI (reference sequence). Written as DNA, the CDR3 is TGTGCCAGCAGAATAGCGGGAGGTTACAATGAGCAGTTCTTC. This codes for CASRIAGGYNEQFF.

V usage is TRBV19 and J usage is TRBJ2-7, with 11 bases aligning to TRBD2. With V trimmed by 7 bases and J by 4 bases, 3 bases remained unmatched. The CDR3 length is 13 residues. Germline V gene data show CDR1 as LNHDA and CDR2 as SQIVND (reference sequence). The CDR3 loop is CASNLAGGYEQYF. The CDR3 DNA is TGTGCCAGTAATCTAGCGGGAGGATACGAGCAGTACTTC. Filled out from reference TRBV19 and TRBJ2-7, the complete variable domain reads DGGITQSPKYLFRKEGQNVTLSCEQNLNHDAMYWYRQDPGQGLRLIYYSQIVNDFQKGDIAEGYSVSREKKESFPLTVTSAQKNPTAFYLCASNLAGGYEQYFGPGTRLTVT.

The chain is built from TRBV15 and TRBJ1-5, with TRBD1 matching 9 bases. Germline V gene sequence: CDR1 LNHNV, CDR2 YYDKDF (reference sequence). V was clipped by 2 bases and J by 6 bases; unmatched bases: 8. This CDR3 region has 16 residues. CDR3: CATSRNTGGAVQPQHF. DNA of the CDR3: TGTGCCACCAGCAGAAACACAGGGGGCGCGGTTCAGCCCCAGCATTTT.

The CDR3 sequence: CASTAPYRDGYTF. DNA for the CDR3: TGTGCCAGCACCGCACCCTACAGGGATGGCTACACCTTC. V is TRBV6-5 and J is TRBJ1-2; maybe TRBD1 (6 bases). Trimming pared 7 bases from V and 6 bases from J, leaving 15 bases between. The CDR3 has 13 residues. CDR1 is MNHEY, CDR2 SVGAGI, per germline.

This clone has a handful of counts. The genes are TRBV28 and TRBJ2-7; TRBD2 might be the D (6 bases). From germline, CDR1 is MDHEN and CDR2 SYDVKM. Trimming took 5 bases from V and 0 from J, leaving 14 bases between them. The CDR3 runs to 15 residues. This chain's CDR3 is CASSPGLPSSYEQYF. CDR3 nucleotides: TGTGCCAGCAGTCCGGGACTGCCGAGCTCCTACGAGCAGTACTTC.

A single count supports this clone. The chain employs TRBV7-6 and TRBJ1-4; the D gene is possibly TRBD1 (5 bases). Germline-derived CDR1 and CDR2 are SGHVS and FNYEAQ. The CDR3 totals 16 residues. Trimming left V 2 bases short and J 6 bases short, with 16 bases between. The CDR3 region has the DNA TGTGCCAGCAGCTTATGGGGCGATGGGAGGGATGAAAAACTGTTTTTT. It codes for CASSLWGDGRDEKLFF.

The chain employs TRBV19 and TRBJ1-1; weak D call: TRBD1 (6 bases). Germline V CDR1 and CDR2: LNHDA, SQIVND (reference sequence). This CDR3 has 12 residues. V was shortened by 10 bases and J by 4 bases, with 13 bases between the two germline ends. This CDR3 reads CATKGVGTEAFF. The CDR3, as DNA: TGTGCCACCAAGGGGGTTGGCACTGAAGCTTTCTTT.